The sample holds many counts of the clone carrying this T cell receptor (beta chain). Its specificity is not known. This specimen belongs to a study of T cells in Graves' hyperthyroidism and ophthalmopathy. Amplification targeted TCR beta CDR3 regions from RNA transcripts. HTBI primers were used for first-round RT-PCR of the TCR CDR3. In TCRdb, the multiplex PCR reads were re-called with MiXCR into one record per CDR3 protein. The table has about 340,000 distinct CDR3 sequences, around 20% seen once; the top ten hold about 50%. The V gene lost 2 bases and the J gene lost 3 bases, with 16 bases spanning the gap. The CDR3 consists of 16 residues. Looked up from germline, CDR1 is MNHNS and CDR2 is SASEGT. Notes on the study in general: Most thyroid clonotypes expanded above 0.001 were also detected in blood.

The sequence was collected from a woman aged 50 to 60 with Graves' hyperthyroidism. Sample: blood. The J gene is TRBJ1-2, the V gene TRBV6-1; TRBD1 might be the D (6 bases). CDR3 DNA: TGTGCCAGCAGTGAATGGTCCAGGGGCTTGGACTATGGCTACACCTTC. Translation: CASSEWSRGLDYGYTF.